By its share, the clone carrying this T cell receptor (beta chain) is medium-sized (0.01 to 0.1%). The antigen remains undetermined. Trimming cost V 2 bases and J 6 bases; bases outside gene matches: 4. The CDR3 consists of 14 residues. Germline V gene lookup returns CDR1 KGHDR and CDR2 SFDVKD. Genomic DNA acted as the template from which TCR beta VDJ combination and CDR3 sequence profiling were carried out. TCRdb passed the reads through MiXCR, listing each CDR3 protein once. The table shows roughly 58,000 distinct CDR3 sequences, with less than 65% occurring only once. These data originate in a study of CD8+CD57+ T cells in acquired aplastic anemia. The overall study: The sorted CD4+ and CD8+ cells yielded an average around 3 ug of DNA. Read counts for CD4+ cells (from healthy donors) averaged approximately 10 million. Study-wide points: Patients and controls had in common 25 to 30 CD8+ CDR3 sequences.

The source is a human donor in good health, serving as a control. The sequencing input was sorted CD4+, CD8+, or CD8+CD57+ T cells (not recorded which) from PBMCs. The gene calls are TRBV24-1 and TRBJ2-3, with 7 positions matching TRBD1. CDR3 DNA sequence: TGTGCCACCAGTGATTCGAACAGGGGCGATACGCAGTATTTT. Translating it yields CATSDSNRGDTQYF.